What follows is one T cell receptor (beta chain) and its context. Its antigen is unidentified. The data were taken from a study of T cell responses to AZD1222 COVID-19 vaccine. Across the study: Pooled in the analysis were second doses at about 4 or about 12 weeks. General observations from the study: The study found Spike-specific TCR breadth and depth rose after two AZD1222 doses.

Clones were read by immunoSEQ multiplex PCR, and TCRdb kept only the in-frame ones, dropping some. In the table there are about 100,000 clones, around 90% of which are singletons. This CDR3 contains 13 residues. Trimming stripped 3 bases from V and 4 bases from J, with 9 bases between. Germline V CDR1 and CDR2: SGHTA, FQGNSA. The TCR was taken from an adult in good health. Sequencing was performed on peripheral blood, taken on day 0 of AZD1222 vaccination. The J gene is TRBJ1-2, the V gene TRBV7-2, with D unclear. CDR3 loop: CASSFRHSYGYTF. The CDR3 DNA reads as TGTGCCAGCAGCTTCAGACACAGCTATGGCTACACCTTC. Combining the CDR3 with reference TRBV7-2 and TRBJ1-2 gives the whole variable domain GAGVSQSPSNKVTEKGKDVELRCDPISGHTALYWYRQSLGQGLEFLIYFQGNSAPDKSGLPSDRFSAERTGGSVSTLTIQRTQQEDSAVYLCASSFRHSYGYTFGSGTRLTVV.